The 5 T cell receptor beta chains below come from one sample, sequenced in a study of cytotoxic CD8 clonotypes in ibrutinib-treated CLL. Some clones are missing from TCRdb's copy, which holds only in-frame ones; the method was immunoSEQ multiplex PCR. The table records 150,000 or so clones, more than 70% of them present only once. The sample in question was PBMCs, obtained after 36 months of ibrutinib treatment. The receptors derive from a human donor with chronic lymphocytic leukemia.

The chain employs TRBV4-1 and TRBJ1-2, with D unresolved. CDR1 MGHRA and CDR2 YSYEKL come from the germline V gene. V was pared by 3 bases and J by 4 bases, with 12 bases between. The CDR3 consists of 14 residues. CDR3 sequence reads: CASSQGIASYGYTF. DNA for the CDR3: TGCGCCAGCAGCCAGGGGATCGCTTCCTATGGCTACACCTTC.

The chain carries TRBV12-5 and TRBJ1-1, with D possibly TRBD1 on 5 matching bases. The CDR3 covers 14 residues. Germline loops: CDR1 LGHNT, CDR2 FRNRAP. V lost 2 bases to trimming and J lost 4 bases, with 11 bases between them. The CDR3 reads CASGLTPGITEAFF. CDR3 coding DNA: TGTGCTAGTGGTTTGACCCCAGGGATCACTGAAGCTTTCTTT.

The J gene is TRBJ2-3, the V gene TRBV29-1; TRBD2 matches at 8 bases. V lost 5 bases to trimming and J lost 5 bases; unmatched junction nucleotides: 9. CDR1 and CDR2 (germline): SQVTM, ANQGSEA. The CDR3 loop spans 14 amino acids. The CDR3 here is CSVTALAAVDTQYF. CDR3 bases: TGCAGCGTTACCGCACTAGCGGCGGTAGATACGCAGTATTTT.

This chain joins TRBV6-5 and TRBJ2-7; a weak D match, TRBD1 (5 bases). Germline-derived CDR1 and CDR2 are MNHEY and SVGAGI. Trimming removed 0 bases at V and 3 bases at J, with 9 bases between. The CDR3 runs to 14 residues. This CDR3 is CASSYSRQSYEQYF. The DNA of the CDR3 is TGTGCCAGCAGTTACTCGAGACAGAGCTACGAGCAGTACTTC.

The chain combines TRBV5-8 with TRBJ2-5, with D possibly matching TRBD2 (6 bases). Between the trimmed V and J ends, which lost 6 bases and 0 bases, there was a span of 15 bases. Germline V lookup: CDR1 SGHTS, CDR2 YDEGEE. The CDR3 has 15 amino acids. The CDR3 spells CASTPEGLNQETQYF. CDR3 nucleotide sequence: TGTGCCAGCACCCCGGAGGGGCTAAACCAAGAGACCCAGTACTTC.